Below are 4 T cell receptor beta chains sequenced from a single sample in a study of control samples from healthy donors and cancer patients. The repertoire was sequenced with immunoSEQ multiplex PCR; TCRdb's copy has only in-frame clones and lacks some. This table holds approximately 100,000 clones, 75% to 95% found once. Sequencing used blood. These receptor sequences come from a young woman in good health.

The gene calls are TRBV2 and TRBJ2-2; 7 nucleotides agree with TRBD1. The CDR3 totals 15 residues. Trimming removed 9 bases from V and 7 bases from J; junction bases left unmatched: 14. Germline CDR1 and CDR2: SNHLY and FYNNEI. The CDR3 here is CASPVYRGWDGELFF. The CDR3 DNA reads as TGTGCCAGTCCGGTATACAGGGGTTGGGACGGGGAGCTGTTTTTT.

This clone showed up just once. The chain is built from TRBV11-2 and TRBJ2-6, with D possibly being TRBD2 (5 bases). Trimming pared 4 bases from V and 3 bases from J, leaving 16 bases between. CDR1 is SGHAT, CDR2 FQNNGV, per germline. This CDR3 spans 17 amino acids. The CDR3 spells CASSYPGEWGGANVLTF. CDR3 DNA sequence: TGTGCCAGCAGCTACCCCGGGGAATGGGGTGGGGCCAACGTCCTGACTTTC.

V and J are TRBV11-2 and TRBJ1-2; 9 bases line up with TRBD1. The CDR3 totals 14 residues. Per the germline V gene, CDR1 is SGHAT and CDR2 is FQNNGV. J lost 8 bases, V lost 1 base, and 5 bases had no gene match. The CDR3 loop is CASSLVRTGVGYTF. The CDR3 DNA reads TGTGCCAGCAGCTTAGTTAGGACAGGGGTCGGCTACACCTTC. Together with reference TRBV11-2 and TRBJ1-2, the CDR3 gives the full variable domain: EAGVAQSPRYKIIEKRQSVAFWCNPISGHATLYWYQQILGQGPKLLIQFQNNGVVDDSQLPKDRFSAERLKGVDSTLKIQPAKLEDSAVYLCASSLVRTGVGYTFGSGTRLTVV.

This clone was counted once. The V gene is TRBV29-1, the J gene TRBJ1-1; 8 bases align to TRBD1. This CDR3 has 14 amino acids. Trimming at V came to 6 bases and at J to 1 base, leaving 7 bases not matched to a gene. The germline V gene encodes CDR1 SQVTM and CDR2 ANQGSEA. The CDR3 sequence: CSVISGTGNTEAFF. In DNA form, the CDR3 reads TGCAGCGTGATCTCCGGGACAGGGAACACTGAAGCTTTCTTT.